Following are 18 T cell receptor beta chains from one sample sequenced in a study of blood T cell repertoires in COVID-19. Produced via immunoSEQ multiplex PCR; TCRdb's table is partial and in-frame only. The sample lists about 75,000 clones, 74% seen once, with around 2.6% in the top ten. Sequencing input: peripheral blood. The origin of the receptors is a human donor with acute or convalescent COVID-19. The donor label of this sample is uncertain.

As DNA, the CDR3 is TGTGCCAGCAGTTACCACACAGGGGCTGAAGCTTTCTTT. Amino acids: CASSYHTGAEAFF. The chain joins TRBV6-6 to TRBJ1-1, with 7 bases fitting TRBD1. V lost 2 bases, J lost 6 bases, and 3 bases stayed unmatched. The CDR3 runs to 13 residues. Germline CDR1 MNHNY, CDR2 SVGAGI (reference sequence).

V is TRBV15 and J is TRBJ2-5, with D perhaps matching TRBD2 (5 bases). Trimming removed 3 bases from V and 5 bases from J, with 10 bases in between. CDR3 length: 13 amino acids. Germline lookup yields CDR1 LNHNV and CDR2 YYDKDF (reference sequence). CDR3 DNA: TGTGCCACCAGCAGCCCGGCGGGTGAGACCCAGTACTTC. Translated: CATSSPAGETQYF.

The J gene is TRBJ1-2, the V gene TRBV7-9, with a tentative D call TRBD1 (6 bases). This CDR3 contains 16 residues. The germline V gene has CDR1 SEHNR and CDR2 FQNEAQ (reference sequence). V lost 1 base and J 0 bases, leaving 12 bases between the germline ends. This CDR3 is CASSLGGTFANYGYTF. The CDR3, as DNA: TGTGCCAGCAGCTTAGGTGGGACATTCGCTAACTATGGCTACACCTTC.

The chain combines TRBV19 with TRBJ1-5, with a weak D call TRBD1 (6 bases). CDR3 length: 15 amino acids. Trimming cost V 4 bases and J 0 bases, with 10 bases left between them. Germline V lookup: CDR1 LNHDA, CDR2 SQIVND (reference sequence). The CDR3: CASSRGQYSNQPQHF. CDR3 nucleotides: TGTGCCAGTAGTAGAGGACAGTATAGCAATCAGCCCCAGCATTTT.

This chain joins TRBV4-3 and TRBJ2-7, with 12 bases identical to TRBD2. CDR1 and CDR2 (germline): LGHNA, YSLEER. The CDR3 totals 15 residues. With V trimmed by 4 bases and J by 0 bases, 1 base remained unmatched. The CDR3 loop reads CASSRGLAGSYEQYF. DNA of the CDR3: TGCGCCAGCAGCCGGGGACTAGCGGGCTCCTACGAGCAGTACTTC.

V is TRBV30 and J is TRBJ1-5; the match to TRBD1 covers 9 bases. The CDR3 extends over 14 amino acids. Germline CDR1 is GTSNPN and CDR2 is SVGIG (reference sequence). V gave up 0 bases and J gave up 5 bases; unmatched junction bases: 2. CDR3 sequence (DNA): TGTGCCTGGAGTGTTGGGACAGGGTATCAGCCCCAGCATTTT. Translated, it gives CAWSVGTGYQPQHF.

This chain joins TRBV10-3 and TRBJ1-5; 8 nucleotides line up with TRBD1. The CDR3 contains 14 residues. V shed 6 bases and J 4 bases; nucleotides not matched to a gene: 5. Germline loops: CDR1 ENHRY, CDR2 SYGVKD. CDR3 sequence: CAIRGTGGNQPQHF. The CDR3 nucleotides are TGTGCCATCAGGGGTACAGGGGGGAATCAGCCCCAGCATTTT.

The V and J genes are TRBV4-3 and TRBJ1-3; TRBD1 matches at 7 bases. Losses at the gene ends were 1 base for V and 1 base for J; bases not matched to a gene: 7. Germline CDR1 reads LGHNA; CDR2 reads YSLEER. CDR3 length: 17 amino acids. Here the CDR3 DNA reads TGCGCCAGCAGCCAAGGACCCCTGGGACAGTCTGGAAACACCATATATTTT. Encoded protein: CASSQGPLGQSGNTIYF.

The chain is built from TRBV11-3 and TRBJ2-1; D is possibly TRBD1 (8 bases). Trimming shortened V by 4 bases and J by 4 bases, and 17 bases separated the two germline ends. Germline CDR1 reads SGHNT; CDR2 reads YENEEA. The CDR3 length is 16 residues. CDR3 in amino acids: CASSWGGQEKYNEQFF. CDR3 nucleotide sequence: TGTGCCAGCAGCTGGGGGGGACAGGAGAAATACAATGAGCAGTTCTTC.

This clone has more than one count but fewer than ten. The chain uses TRBV28 and TRBJ2-3; tentative D call: TRBD2 (6 bases). The V end lost 3 bases, the J end lost 0 bases, and 13 bases lay between the germline ends. The CDR3 is 16 amino acids. Germline V gives CDR1 MDHEN, CDR2 SYDVKM. CDR3 protein: CASSFSGRGSTDTQYF. CDR3 nucleotide sequence: TGTGCCAGCAGTTTCAGCGGTCGGGGGAGCACAGATACGCAGTATTTT.

The genes are TRBV18 and TRBJ2-5; D not certain. V was shortened by 5 bases and J by 7 bases, with 17 bases between the two germline ends. Germline loops: CDR1 KGHSH, CDR2 LQKENI. The CDR3 contains 14 residues. Written as DNA, the CDR3 is TGTGCCAGCTCATCCGGGTCTCCCGGCGGGACCCAGTACTTC. Encoded protein: CASSSGSPGGTQYF.

The V and J genes are TRBV19 and TRBJ2-5; 9 nucleotides align to TRBD2. CDR1 and CDR2 from the germline V gene are LNHDA and SQIVND (reference sequence). V lost 3 bases, J lost 5 bases, and 13 bases stayed unmatched. The CDR3 extends over 17 amino acids. Written as DNA, the CDR3 is TGTGCCAGTAGTATGCTGCCTAGCGGGGCACTTCTGGAGACCCAGTACTTC. Its translation: CASSMLPSGALLETQYF.

The chain recombines TRBV7-9 with TRBJ1-3; D remains ambiguous. The CDR3 is made up of 11 amino acids. Germline loops: CDR1 SEHNR, CDR2 FQNEAQ (reference sequence). V was clipped by 5 bases and J by 8 bases, with 7 bases between them. The CDR3 loop reads CASSPQDTIYF. The CDR3 coding sequence is TGTGCCAGCAGCCCCCAGGACACCATATATTTT.

The chain joins TRBV4-2 to TRBJ1-4, with a possible D match to TRBD1 (6 bases). There are 17 residues in the CDR3. Trimming stripped 4 bases from V and 0 bases from J, with 15 bases between. The germline CDR1 and CDR2 sequences are LGHNA and YNFKEQ. This CDR3 is CASSLRGGGPTNEKLFF. CDR3 in DNA: TGTGCCAGCAGCCTCCGCGGCGGGGGCCCAACTAATGAAAAACTGTTTTTT.

The chain has TRBV29-1 and TRBJ1-2; D may be TRBD1 (5 bases). V lost 2 bases and J lost 4, with 8 bases in between. Germline V gene data show CDR1 as SQVTM and CDR2 as ANQGSEA. The CDR3 is 12 residues long. The CDR3 DNA reads TGCAGCGTTGAACCAGGGTTCTATGGCTACACCTTC. Its translation: CSVEPGFYGYTF.

The rearrangement uses TRBV5-1 and TRBJ2-5, with 8 bases fitting TRBD2. Unmatched junction bases numbered 3, after V lost 0 bases and J lost 2 bases. The CDR3 runs to 15 residues. CDR1 is SGHRS and CDR2 is YFSETQ in the germline V gene. DNA of the CDR3: TGCGCCAGCAGCTTGGTACCGGGAGGGCAAGAGACCCAGTACTTC. Protein product: CASSLVPGGQETQYF.

This clone was found once. This chain links TRBV16 with TRBJ2-3, with no clear D. Trimming left V 0 bases short and J 2 bases short, with 9 bases between. Germline-derived CDR1 and CDR2 are KGHSY and FQNENV. This CDR3 contains 15 residues. This chain's CDR3 is CASSQSALVTDTQYF. In nucleotides, the CDR3 is TGTGCCAGCAGCCAATCGGCCCTCGTCACAGATACGCAGTATTTT.

The rearrangement joins TRBV7-8 to TRBJ2-5; TRBD2 is a possible D gene (5 bases). The length of the CDR3 is 15 residues. CDR1 is SGHVS, CDR2 FQNEAQ, per germline. With 1 base removed from V and 1 base from J, the gap between germline ends came to 10 bases. Here the CDR3 reads CASSLDRGIQETQYF. In nucleotides, the CDR3 is TGTGCCAGCAGCTTAGACAGAGGGATCCAAGAGACCCAGTACTTC.